This TCR beta chain was observed in a study of response to subunit inactivated influenza vaccine. MiXCR, run by TCRdb on the RT-PCR reads, gives a single entry per CDR3 protein. The sample consists of around 200,000 distinct CDR3 sequences, approximately 12% of them appearing once. Germline CDR1 is MDHEN and CDR2 is SYDVKM. The CDR3 totals 15 residues. J lost 0 bases, V lost 6 bases, and 4 bases had no gene match. This sample was shared with a second study, whose subject was T cells expressing NK-cell markers. That paper states: The TCR beta cDNA came from 5'RACE template switching with UMIs. Sorted CD3+CD56-NKG2C+, CD3+CD56+NKG2C- and CD3+CD56+NKG2C+ T cells were the source of the TCR beta repertoires.

The source of this sequence is a man over 45 who received an inactivated influenza vaccine. The chain has TRBV28 and TRBJ1-5, with 8 bases aligning to TRBD1. This specimen was CD8+ T cells sorted from PBMCs, taken 11 to 12 days after vaccination. CDR3 nucleotide sequence: TGTGCCAGCAGCCCCCAGGGGGCTAGCAATCAGCCCCAGCATTTT. Residues: CASSPQGASNQPQHF.